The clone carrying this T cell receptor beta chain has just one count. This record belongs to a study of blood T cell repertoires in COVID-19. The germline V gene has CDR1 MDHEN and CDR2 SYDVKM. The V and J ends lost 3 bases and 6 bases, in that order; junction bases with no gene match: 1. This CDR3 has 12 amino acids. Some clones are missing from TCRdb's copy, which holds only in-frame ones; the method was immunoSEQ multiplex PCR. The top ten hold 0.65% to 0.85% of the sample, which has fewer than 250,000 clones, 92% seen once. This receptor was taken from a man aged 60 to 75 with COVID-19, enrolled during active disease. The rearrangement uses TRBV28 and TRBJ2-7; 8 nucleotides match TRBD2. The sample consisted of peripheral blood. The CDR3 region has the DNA TGTGCCAGCAGTTTCGGGACTAGCGAGCAGTACTTC. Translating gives CASSFGTSEQYF. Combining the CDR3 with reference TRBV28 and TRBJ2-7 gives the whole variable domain DVKVTQSSRYLVKRTGEKVFLECVQDMDHENMFWYRQDPGLGLRLIYFSYDVKMKEKGDIPEGYSVSREKKERFSLILESASTNQTSMYLCASSFGTSEQYFGPGTRLTVT.